In this sample, the clone carrying this T cell receptor beta chain turned up once. The antigen remains undetermined. Germline CDR1 reads SGHRS; CDR2 reads YFSETQ. V lost 6 bases to trimming and J lost 6 bases, with 18 bases between them. The CDR3 extends over 14 amino acids. This specimen comes from a study of T cells in localized non-small cell lung cancer. General study points: For the top 100 tumor clones, a median roughly 53 also appeared in adjacent lung. The greatest T cell clonality was found in uninvolved adjacent lung (higher than in tumor). Higher adjacent-lung clonality was associated with shorter survival.

Profiled with immunoSEQ multiplex PCR; TCRdb holds only in-frame clones, not every one. The table lists approximately 4,000 clones, approximately 30% of them singletons. The receptor was isolated from a man between 35 and 75 years old with stage II lung adenocarcinoma. This chain connects TRBV5-1 to TRBJ1-1; D perhaps matches TRBD1 (5 bases). Material: lung tumor tissue, obtained before any cancer treatment. CDR3 in DNA: TGCGCCAGCACCCTAACCGGCAGGGTCGCTGAAGCTTTCTTT. As protein: CASTLTGRVAEAFF.